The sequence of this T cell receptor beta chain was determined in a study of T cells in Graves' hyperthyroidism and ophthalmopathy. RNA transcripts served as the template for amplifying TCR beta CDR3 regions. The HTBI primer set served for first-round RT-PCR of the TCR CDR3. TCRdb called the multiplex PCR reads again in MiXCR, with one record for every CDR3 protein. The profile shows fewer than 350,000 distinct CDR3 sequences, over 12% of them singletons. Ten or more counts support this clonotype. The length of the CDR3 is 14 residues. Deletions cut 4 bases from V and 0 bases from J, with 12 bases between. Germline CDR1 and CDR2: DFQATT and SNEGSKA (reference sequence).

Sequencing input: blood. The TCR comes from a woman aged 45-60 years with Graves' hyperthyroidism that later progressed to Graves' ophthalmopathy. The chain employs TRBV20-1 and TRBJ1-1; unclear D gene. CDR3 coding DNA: TGCAGTGCTAAGATTGGATCCATGAACACTGAAGCTTTCTTT. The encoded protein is CSAKIGSMNTEAFF.